These 9 T cell receptor beta chains share one sample of origin, sequenced in a study of T cells after yellow fever vaccination. Using its own MiXCR run on the 5' RACE reads, TCRdb lists one record per CDR3 protein. The table lists fewer than 400,000 distinct CDR3 sequences, over 8.5% of them singletons. The sample here was CD4+ T cells sorted from PBMCs, taken 45 days after the yellow fever booster vaccination. Receptors originate from a man aged 18 to 29 who received the YFV17D yellow fever vaccine.

This clonotype was counted ten times or more. This chain uses TRBV12-3 or TRBV12-4 with TRBJ1-2; 8 bases fit TRBD1. With V trimmed by 4 bases and J by 8 bases, 9 bases remained unmatched. CDR3 length equals 14 residues. CDR3 sequence reads: CASSSLGQAKGYTF. CDR3 nucleotide sequence: TGTGCCAGCAGTTCCCTGGGACAGGCGAAAGGCTACACCTTC.

CDR3 amino acids: CASSRRSGGFYNEQFF. The CDR3 coding sequence is TGTGCCAGCAGCCGAAGATCCGGGGGGTTCTACAATGAGCAGTTCTTC. V and J are TRBV7-6 and TRBJ2-1; the match to TRBD2 covers 7 bases. The germline CDR1 and CDR2 sequences are SGHVS and FNYEAQ. The CDR3 length is 16 residues. Trimming at V came to 5 bases and at J to 3 bases, leaving 10 bases not matched to a gene.

The chain is built from TRBV9 and TRBJ2-1; the D is unclear. The CDR3 consists of 13 residues. Germline-derived CDR1 and CDR2 are SGDLS and YYNGEE. Trimming took off 3 bases at V and 12 bases at J, with 16 bases between the two ends. CDR3 amino acids: CASSESANPAQFF. CDR3 coding DNA: TGTGCCAGCAGCGAATCGGCCAACCCGGCGCAGTTCTTC.

This clonotype was detected only a few times. The V call is TRBV18, the J call TRBJ2-3; the match to TRBD2 covers 9 bases. Germline values: CDR1 KGHSH, CDR2 LQKENI. V gave up 6 bases and J gave up 0 bases; unmatched junction bases: 1. The CDR3 contains 14 residues. The CDR3 protein is CASSAGGSTDTQYF. CDR3 DNA: TGTGCCAGCTCCGCGGGGGGGAGCACAGATACGCAGTATTTT.

For this clonotype: A much larger clone lies a single base off, so this may be a read error. The CDR3 here is CASSPQGTDTQYF. The CDR3 nucleotides are TGTGCCAGCAGCCCACAGGGCACAGATACGCAGTATTTT. This chain links TRBV12-3 or TRBV12-4 with TRBJ2-3, with D possibly TRBD1 on 5 matching bases. This CDR3 has 13 amino acids. Trimming cost V 6 bases and J 1 base, with 8 bases left between them.

The CDR3 bases are TGTGCCAGCAGTTCCAGCGCGGGTTCACCCCTCCACTTT. Residues: CASSSSAGSPLHF. The V and J genes are TRBV27 and TRBJ1-6; D is undetermined. The CDR3 spans 13 residues. V lost 4 bases and J 9 bases, leaving 10 bases between the germline ends. Germline V lookup: CDR1 MNHEY, CDR2 SMNVEV (reference sequence).

Only a few counts were recorded for this clonotype. The chain links TRBV5-1 to TRBJ2-7; D perhaps matches TRBD1 (5 bases). V lost 0 bases and J 5 bases, leaving 12 bases between the germline ends. Per germline, CDR1 SGHRS and CDR2 YFSETQ. The CDR3 is 14 amino acids. The CDR3 protein is CASSLAQQADEQYF. The CDR3 DNA sequence: TGCGCCAGCAGCTTGGCCCAACAGGCGGACGAGCAGTACTTC.

V is TRBV14 and J is TRBJ2-2; 11 bases line up with TRBD1. The CDR3 is 16 amino acids. Looked up from germline, CDR1 is SGHDN and CDR2 is FVKESK. The junction had 14 bases not matched to a gene; V was cut back by 8 bases and J by 9 bases. The CDR3 here is CASGQGALGYTWELFF. The CDR3 nucleotides are TGTGCCAGCGGACAGGGGGCATTAGGATATACCTGGGAGCTGTTTTTT. Supplemented by reference TRBV14 and TRBJ2-2, the full variable domain reads EAGVTQFPSHSVIEKGQTVTLRCDPISGHDNLYWYRRVMGKEIKFLLHFVKESKQDESGMPNNRFLAERTGGTYSTLKVQPAELEDSGVYFCASGQGALGYTWELFFGEGSRLTVL.

The gene calls are TRBV6-1 and TRBJ1-2, with a weak D call TRBD1 (6 bases). The CDR3 consists of 15 residues. Germline CDR1 is MNHNS and CDR2 is SASEGT. The germline V and J ends were trimmed by 2 bases and 2 bases, with 12 bases remaining between them. CDR3 DNA: TGTGCCAGCAGTGAAACCGGGACAACGAACTATGGCTACACCTTC. Amino acid sequence: CASSETGTTNYGYTF.